This record covers a single TCR beta chain. Its antigen remains unidentified. Using unique molecular identifiers, the investigators prepared the TCRbeta library. TCRdb fed the PCR reads into MiXCR, producing one record per CDR3 protein. Of over 45,000 distinct CDR3 sequences listed, approximately 46% are singletons. The data are from a study of T-cell reconstitution after alpha-beta-depleted transplantation in children. General study points: Diversity and T-cell counts at one year after transplant derived mostly from new T cells. In some patients, recipient T cells and intrathymic progenitors surviving conditioning explained high day-60 diversity. Approximately two months post-transplant, alpha-beta T cells reportedly originated from several hundred expanded graft clones.

V lost 6 bases, J lost 2 bases, and 15 bases lay in between. The CDR3 has 15 amino acids. The starting material was PBMCs, mostly from graft donor cells, obtained 360 days after TCRalphabeta/CD19-depleted stem cell transplant. The chain recombines TRBV12-3 or TRBV12-4 with TRBJ2-3; D is unclear. The source of this sequence is a male patient younger than 18 who had a stem cell transplant for acute lymphoblastic leukemia, so the T cells may come from the graft donor. The CDR3 bases are TGTGCCAGCAGGCTAGTAGGTCTCCTCACAGATACGCAGTATTTT. Its protein is CASRLVGLLTDTQYF.